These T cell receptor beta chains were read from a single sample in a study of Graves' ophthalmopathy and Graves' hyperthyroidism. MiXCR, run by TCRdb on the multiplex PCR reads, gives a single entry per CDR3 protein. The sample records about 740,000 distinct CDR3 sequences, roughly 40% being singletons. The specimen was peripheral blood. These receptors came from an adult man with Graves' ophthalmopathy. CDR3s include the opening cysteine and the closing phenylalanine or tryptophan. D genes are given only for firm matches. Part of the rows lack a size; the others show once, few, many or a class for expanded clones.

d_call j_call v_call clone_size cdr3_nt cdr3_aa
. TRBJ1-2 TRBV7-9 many TGTGCCAGCAGCTTAGCAGGAGGGACGGATGGCTACACCTTC CASSLAGGTDGYTF
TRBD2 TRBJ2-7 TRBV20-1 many TGCAGTGCTAGAAATAGCGGGAGGGTGTACGAGCAGTACTTC CSARNSGRVYEQYF
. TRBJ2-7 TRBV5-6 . TGTGCCAGCAGCTTGGGACTGTTTGACGAGCAGTACTTC CASSLGLFDEQYF
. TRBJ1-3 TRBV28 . TGTGCCAGCAGTGCCCATGGGGACACCATACATTTT CASSAHGDTIHF
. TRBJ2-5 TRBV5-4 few TGTGCCAGCAGCTTGTTCGGGGTGGGAGAGACCCAGTACTTC CASSLFGVGETQYF
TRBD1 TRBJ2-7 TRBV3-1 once TGTGCCAGCAGCCAATCTGCGACAGGGGCCTACGAGCAGTACTTC CASSQSATGAYEQYF
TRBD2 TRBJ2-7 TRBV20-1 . TGCAGTGCTAGAGATCGAGGGACTAGCCAATACGAGCAGTACTTC CSARDRGTSQYEQYF
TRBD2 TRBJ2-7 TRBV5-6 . TGTGCCAGCAGCTTGCGGCTAGCGGGAGACGTAACCCACGAGCAGTACTTC CASSLRLAGDVTHEQYF
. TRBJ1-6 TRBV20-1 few TGCAGTGCTTTACGTGGAAGGGACTGGAGCTCCTATAATTCACCCCTCCACTTT CSALRGRDWSSYNSPLHF
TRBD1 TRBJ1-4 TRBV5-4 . TGTGCCAGCAGCCCAGGGGGGGTTAATGAAAAACTGTTTTTT CASSPGGVNEKLFF
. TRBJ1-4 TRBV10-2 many TGCGCCAGCAGTGACAGGAATGAAAAACTGTTTTTT CASSDRNEKLFF
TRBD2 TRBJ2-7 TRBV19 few TGTGCCAGTAGTCCTCCGGGACTAGCGGGCCTCTACGAGCAGTACTTC CASSPPGLAGLYEQYF
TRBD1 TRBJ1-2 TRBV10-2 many TGCGCCAGCAGTGCGACCGGGACAGGCGTGTATGGCTACACCTTC CASSATGTGVYGYTF
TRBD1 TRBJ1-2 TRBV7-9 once TGTGCCAGCACCACCCTCGCAGGACAGGTCTATGGCTACACCTTC CASTTLAGQVYGYTF
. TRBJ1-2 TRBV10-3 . TGTGCCATCAGTTACGCTTCCGGGTTCTATGGCTACACCTTC CAISYASGFYGYTF
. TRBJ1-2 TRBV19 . TGTGCCAGCAGCCAAGATTCTTCCCCATTCGGCTACACCTTC CASSQDSSPFGYTF
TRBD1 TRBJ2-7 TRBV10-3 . TGTGCCATCAGGGGCGGACAGGGTAGCACCTACGAGCAGTACTTC CAIRGGQGSTYEQYF
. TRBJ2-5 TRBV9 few TGTGCCAGCAGCCCCTCTGGGCGTGACCCTAAGACCCAGTACTTC CASSPSGRDPKTQYF
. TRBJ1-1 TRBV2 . TGTGCCAGCAGTTACCCTAGGACGATCGCCACTGAAGCTTTCTTT CASSYPRTIATEAFF
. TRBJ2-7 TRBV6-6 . TGTGCCAGCAGCCGGACAGGGAGGGCCGTAGAGCAGTACTTC CASSRTGRAVEQYF
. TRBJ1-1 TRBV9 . TGTGCCAGCAGCGTTGATCAGGAGGGCCGTAGCACTGAAGCTTTCTTT CASSVDQEGRSTEAFF
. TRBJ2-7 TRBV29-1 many TGCAGCGTTGGTGGAGACGCCCGGGAGCAGTACTTC CSVGGDAREQYF
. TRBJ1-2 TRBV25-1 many TGTGCCAGCAGTGAACGGGGCAGGTACCTTGGCTACACCTTC CASSERGRYLGYTF
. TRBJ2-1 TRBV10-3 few TGTGCCATCAGTGACCCGGGGCAGAGCTACAATGAGCAGTTCTTC CAISDPGQSYNEQFF
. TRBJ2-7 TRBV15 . TGTGCCACCAGCAGGGTCACCTACGAGCAGTACTTC CATSRVTYEQYF
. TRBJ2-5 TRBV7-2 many TGTGCCAGCAGCTTACATCACCAGAACCAAGAGACCCAGTACTTC CASSLHHQNQETQYF
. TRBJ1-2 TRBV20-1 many TGCAGTGCTAGTTCGACGCACTATGGCTACACCTTC CSASSTHYGYTF
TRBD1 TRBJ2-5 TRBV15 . TGTGCCACCCTCGGGACAGGGGGCGTAGAGGAGACCCAGTACTTC CATLGTGGVEETQYF
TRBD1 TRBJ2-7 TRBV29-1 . TGCAGCCCTATTCAGGGGGTCTCCTACGAGCAGTACTTC CSPIQGVSYEQYF
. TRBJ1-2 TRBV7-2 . TGTGCCAGCAGCTTAGACGGCGGGGGGATTGGCTACACCTTC CASSLDGGGIGYTF
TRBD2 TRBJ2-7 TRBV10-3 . TGTGCCAGCAGTACCCCTAGCGGCCACTACGAGCAGTACTTC CASSTPSGHYEQYF
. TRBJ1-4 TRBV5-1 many TGCGCCAGCAGCTTGTCGCATGCAACTAATGAAAAACTGTTTTTT CASSLSHATNEKLFF
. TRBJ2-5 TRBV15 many TGTGCCACCTCCCAAGGGTGGGAGACCCAGTACTTC CATSQGWETQYF
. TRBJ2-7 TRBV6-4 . TGTGCCAGCAGTACCGCATCGGGGTCCTACGAGCAGTACTTC CASSTASGSYEQYF
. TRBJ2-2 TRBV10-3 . TGTGCCATCAGTGATGTTGGGGGAGCGGGCTCGAACACCGGGGAGCTGTTTTTT CAISDVGGAGSNTGELFF